This T cell receptor (beta chain) appears in the sequencing data of a study of OX40 agonist ivuxolimab in advanced cancers. Study overall: Cohort: approximately 79% men, mean age approximately 66, aged about 20 to 79. The eligibility criteria allowed prior anti-PD-1, anti-PD-L1 or anti-CTLA-4 therapy, and around 40% had some. Partial responses were observed in three patients, of whom one had hepatocellular carcinoma and two had cutaneous melanoma.

Findings of the study overall: The average count of expanded clones was higher among CD8+ T cells than among CD4+.

This table comes from immunoSEQ multiplex PCR, and its TCRdb copy is limited to in-frame clones, with some not included. The sample holds roughly 71,000 clones, 80% to 85% seen once. This clone showed up just once. Its cognate antigen is unknown. Germline CDR1 reads SGDLS; CDR2 reads YYNGEE. Trimming removed 4 bases from V and 6 bases from J, with 10 bases in between. This CDR3 contains 13 residues. The chain uses TRBV9 and TRBJ2-2; D assignment may be TRBD1 or TRBD2 (5 bases each). The receptor comes from an adult with an advanced solid tumor such as melanoma, head and neck, liver or kidney cancer. The sample in question was CD4+ or CD8+ T cells sorted from blood, obtained in a trial of the OX40 agonist ivuxolimab. CDR3 sequence (DNA): TGTGCCAGCAGCCCCAGGGAGTCCGGGGAGCTGTTTTTT. It codes for CASSPRESGELFF.